A single T cell receptor (beta chain) is shown here with its context. Its antigen is undetermined. The sample comes from a study of cytomegalovirus exposure and HLA in healthy donors. The study's findings and limits: When a later analysis was performed, an Asian-associated ancestry cluster reportedly had fewer N-insertions than the approximately 700-donor mean.

The PCR was carried out with 60 Vbeta primers and 13 Jbeta primers. TCRdb's copy holds only in-frame clones and misses some; the assay was immunoSEQ multiplex PCR. The repertoire includes about 110,000 clones, around 72% of them detected once, and 2.1% sits in the top ten. The clonotype comes from a man aged 25 to 45 in good health and CMV-seronegative. Material for sequencing was PBMCs.

The CDR3 region is CASSILSNYGYTF. The CDR3 nucleotides read TGTGCCAGTAGTATCCTATCCAACTATGGCTACACCTTC. This sequence joins TRBV19 and TRBJ1-2; the D is unclear. Germline values: CDR1 LNHDA, CDR2 SQIVND (reference sequence). The V end lost 3 bases, the J end lost 2 bases, and 7 bases lay between the germline ends. The CDR3 runs 13 residues.